This T cell receptor beta chain was profiled in a study of T cell repertoires in cytomegalovirus infection. Study context: It can be stated that public TCR beta signatures indicated CMV infection as well as a matching HLA type.

The CDR3 extends over 15 amino acids. Trimming pared 5 bases from V and 5 bases from J, leaving 18 bases between. Germline CDR1 SEHNR, CDR2 FQNEAQ (reference sequence). This clonotype has only a few counts. Its antigen is not known. Study findings and constraints: Cumulated frequencies of public TCR beta families served to identify carriers of CMV plus the relevant HLA.

TCRdb reanalysed the reads using MiXCR and keeps one entry per CDR3 protein. In the table there are around 310,000 distinct CDR3 sequences, 17% of which are singletons. The sequence was obtained from a human donor in good health (CMV status not recorded). Some clones in this sample may be carry-over from other donors' samples. The chain uses TRBV7-9 and TRBJ2-5, with D maybe TRBD2 (6 bases). Sample: PBMCs. CDR3 loop: CASSPTSSPGETQYF. The CDR3 coding sequence is TGTGCCAGCAGCCCTACTAGCAGCCCGGGCGAGACCCAGTACTTC.